A selection of T cell receptor beta chains follows, all from one sample in a study of beta chain features in type 1 diabetes. Data came from immunoSEQ multiplex PCR; TCRdb stores just in-frame clones and leaves some out. The repertoire holds 250,000 to 300,000 clones, with 8% as singletons. Specimen: central memory CD4+ T cells from blood. The receptors derive from a woman aged 18-30 years in good health. The CDR3 runs from the conserved cysteine through the conserved F or W. D genes are given only for firm matches. Not every row has a clone size; where given, it reads once, few, many or a size class.

V gene	clone size	D gene	J gene	CDR3 protein	CDR3 DNA
TRBV13	many	NA	TRBJ2-1	CASSFKGRSSYNEQFF	TGTGCCAGCAGCTTTAAGGGACGAAGCTCCTACAATGAGCAGTTCTTC
TRBV5-4	NA	TRBD2	TRBJ2-5	CASSRRLAGVETQYF	TGTGCCAGCAGCCGGAGACTAGCGGGTGTGGAGACCCAGTACTTC
TRBV5-1	few	TRBD1	TRBJ2-1	CASSRETPGQGNNEQFF	TGCGCCAGCAGCCGCGAAACTCCGGGACAGGGGAACAATGAGCAGTTCTTC
TRBV19	NA	NA	TRBJ2-5	CASSIEGAGETQYF	TGTGCCAGTAGTATAGAAGGGGCTGGAGAGACCCAGTACTTC
TRBV2	NA	NA	TRBJ1-1	CASHRVWGNTEAFF	TGTGCCAGCCACAGGGTTTGGGGGAACACTGAAGCTTTCTTT
TRBV18	NA	NA	TRBJ1-1	CASSPGAGSTEAFF	TGTGCCAGCTCACCAGGCGCCGGGTCCACTGAAGCTTTCTTT
TRBV6-5	few	NA	TRBJ1-1	CASSYSLQVVTEAFF	TGTGCCAGCAGTTACTCTCTCCAGGTAGTAACTGAAGCTTTCTTT
TRBV2	few	NA	TRBJ2-1	CASSELRPGYNEQFF	TGTGCCAGCAGTGAATTAAGGCCCGGCTACAATGAGCAGTTCTTC
TRBV7-3	NA	TRBD2	TRBJ2-7	CASSSYGGTSGTYEQYF	TGTGCCAGCAGCAGTTACGGGGGGACTAGCGGAACCTACGAGCAGTACTTC
TRBV29-1	NA	NA	TRBJ2-5	CSVLPRVGETQYF	TGCAGCGTTCTACCCAGGGTCGGAGAGACCCAGTACTTC
TRBV11-3	few	NA	TRBJ2-7	CASSRTDRYEQYF	TGTGCCAGCAGCCGGACGGACCGCTACGAGCAGTACTTC
TRBV30	NA	NA	TRBJ2-3	CAWGPNTDTQYF	TGTGCCTGGGGACCAAACACAGATACGCAGTATTTT
TRBV7-2	NA	NA	TRBJ1-6	CASRAIGGSYNSPLHF	TGTGCCAGCAGGGCCATAGGGGGCTCCTATAATTCACCCCTCCACTTT
TRBV11-2	many	NA	TRBJ2-4	CASSLVGGSRGLQYF	TGTGCCAGCAGCTTAGTGGGCGGCAGCCGGGGCCTTCAGTACTTC
TRBV7-2	NA	NA	TRBJ1-6	CASSQGVRSGSPLHF	TGCGCCAGCAGCCAAGGTGTCCGTTCTGGATCACCCCTCCACTTT
TRBV2	few	NA	TRBJ2-4	CASSALLIAKNIQYF	TGTGCCAGCAGTGCGTTATTAATAGCCAAAAACATTCAGTACTTC
TRBV5-4	NA	NA	TRBJ1-2	CASSFRDNYGYTF	TGTGCCAGCAGCTTCAGGGACAACTATGGCTACACCTTC
TRBV29-1	NA	TRBD1	TRBJ2-2	CSGGQGANGELFF	TGCAGCGGGGGACAGGGGGCGAACGGGGAGCTGTTTTTT
TRBV27	few	TRBD1	TRBJ1-1	CASSRPGQGVVATEAFF	TGTGCCAGCAGTCGACCGGGACAGGGTGTAGTGGCCACTGAAGCTTTCTTT
TRBV4-3	NA	TRBD2	TRBJ2-3	CASSQELAGFAQATDTQYF	TGCGCCAGCAGCCAGGAACTAGCGGGGTTCGCTCAAGCAACAGATACGCAGTATTTT
TRBV18	NA	NA	TRBJ2-1	CASSPPRTDNRDEQFF	TGTGCCAGCTCACCCCCCCGGACAGACAATCGAGATGAGCAGTTCTTC
TRBV25-1	few	NA	TRBJ2-5	CASGLTGDSQETQYF	TGTGCCAGCGGCCTAACAGGGGACTCTCAAGAGACCCAGTACTTC
TRBV7-7	few	TRBD2	TRBJ2-5	CASSLGSTSGIRETQYF	TGTGCTAGCAGCTTAGGTTCTACTAGCGGGATTCGAGAGACCCAGTACTTC
TRBV14	few	NA	TRBJ2-1	CASSQDQSLEQFF	TGTGCCAGCAGCCAAGATCAGTCCCTTGAGCAGTTCTTC
TRBV13	few	NA	TRBJ2-7	CASSIRYRFSYEQYF	TGTGCCAGCAGCATACGGTACAGGTTCTCCTACGAGCAGTACTTC
TRBV25-1	NA	NA	TRBJ2-7	CASSEWQAPYEQYF	TGTGCCAGCAGTGAATGGCAGGCCCCGTACGAGCAGTACTTC
TRBV28	NA	NA	TRBJ1-2	CASSNPGTRGYTF	TGTGCCAGCAGTAATCCGGGAACTAGGGGCTACACCTTC
TRBV11-2	NA	TRBD2	TRBJ2-1	CASSLARAGAEQFF	TGTGCCAGCAGCTTAGCTCGAGCGGGAGCCGAGCAGTTCTTC